Included here is one TCR beta chain sequence, with context. This sample was taken from a study of identical twins. Germline CDR1 reads MNHEY; CDR2 reads SVGAGI. The V end was cut by 7 bases, the J end by 11 bases, with 15 bases between. CDR3 length: 12 amino acids. TCRdb passed the 5' RACE reads through MiXCR, listing each CDR3 protein once. The sample yields about 190,000 distinct CDR3 sequences, about a sixth seen once. These data are also associated with another study on T cells expressing NK-cell markers.

The material sequenced was CD8+ T cells sorted from blood. This sequence was found in a woman between 18 and 29 years old in good health. The rearrangement joins TRBV6-5 to TRBJ2-1; possible D gene TRBD2, 5 bases. CDR3 protein: CASTPSGEKQFF. The CDR3 DNA reads TGTGCCAGCACCCCAAGTGGGGAGAAGCAGTTCTTC.